The clone carrying this T cell receptor (beta chain) was counted ten times or more. The antigen is not known. The source of the sample is a study of T-cell memory formation after mild COVID-19. On the study more broadly: Most TCR clusters belonged to a single donor. Study results and limitations: Second-wave clones reaching peak frequency on day 37 lacked confirmed SARS-CoV-2 specificity. Contracting clones from day 15 to 85 had balanced CD4/CD8; later expanders favoured CD4+. Contracting clones localized mainly to CM and EM when CD4+ and mainly to EMRA when CD8+.

TCRdb fed the 5' RACE reads into MiXCR, producing one record per CDR3 protein. The sample shows 250,000 to 300,000 distinct CDR3 sequences, about 16% of them seen only once. The CDR3 runs 16 residues. Per the germline V gene, CDR1 is SGHRS and CDR2 is YFSETQ. Trimming took 0 bases from V and 0 from J, leaving 9 bases between them. The chain combines TRBV5-1 with TRBJ2-2; unclear D gene. The sample taken for sequencing was PBMCs or a T cell subset sorted from them (not recorded which). The sequence derives from a young man who had mild COVID-19 (a few samples of this study predate the infection). Cell type and time point are not known. The CDR3 DNA follows: TGCGCCAGCAGCTTGGGGCGAGGAGCGAACACCGGGGAGCTGTTTTTT. It is translated as CASSLGRGANTGELFF.